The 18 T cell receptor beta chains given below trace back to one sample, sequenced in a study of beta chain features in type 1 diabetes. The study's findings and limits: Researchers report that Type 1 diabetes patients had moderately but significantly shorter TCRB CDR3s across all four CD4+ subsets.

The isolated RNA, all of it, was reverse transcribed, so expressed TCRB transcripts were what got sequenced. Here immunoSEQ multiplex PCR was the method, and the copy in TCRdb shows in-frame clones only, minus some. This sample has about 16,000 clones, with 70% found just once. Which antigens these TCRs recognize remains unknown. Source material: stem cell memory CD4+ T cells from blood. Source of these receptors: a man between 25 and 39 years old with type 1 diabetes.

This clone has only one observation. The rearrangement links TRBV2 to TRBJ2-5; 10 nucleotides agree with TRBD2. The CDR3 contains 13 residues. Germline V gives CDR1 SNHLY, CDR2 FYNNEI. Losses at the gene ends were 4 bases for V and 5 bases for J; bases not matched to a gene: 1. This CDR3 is CASSASGGETQYF. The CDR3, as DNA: TGTGCCAGCAGTGCTAGCGGGGGTGAGACCCAGTACTTC.

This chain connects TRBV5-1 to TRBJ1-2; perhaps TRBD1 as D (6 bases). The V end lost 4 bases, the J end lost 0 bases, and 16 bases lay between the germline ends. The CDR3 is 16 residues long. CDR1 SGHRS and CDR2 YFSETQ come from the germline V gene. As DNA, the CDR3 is TGCGCCAGCAGCCTGGGACAAATGGAAGCTAACTATGGCTACACCTTC. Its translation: CASSLGQMEANYGYTF.

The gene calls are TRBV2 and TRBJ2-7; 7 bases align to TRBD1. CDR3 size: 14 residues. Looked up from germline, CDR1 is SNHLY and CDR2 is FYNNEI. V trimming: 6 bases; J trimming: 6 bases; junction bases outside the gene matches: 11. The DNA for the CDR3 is TGTGCCAGCAGAGGGGGCGGTGGGTTAGGCGAGCAGTACTTC. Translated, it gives CASRGGGGLGEQYF.

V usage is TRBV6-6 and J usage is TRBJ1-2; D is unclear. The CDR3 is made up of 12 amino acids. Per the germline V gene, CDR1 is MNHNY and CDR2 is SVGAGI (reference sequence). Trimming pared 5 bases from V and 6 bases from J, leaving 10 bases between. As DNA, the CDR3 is TGTGCCAGCAGTACCAGTCCCGATGGCTACACCTTC. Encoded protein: CASSTSPDGYTF.

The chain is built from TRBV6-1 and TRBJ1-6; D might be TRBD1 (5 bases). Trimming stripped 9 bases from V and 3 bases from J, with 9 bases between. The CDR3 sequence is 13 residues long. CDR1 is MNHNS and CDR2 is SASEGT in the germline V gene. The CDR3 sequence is CASETDYNSPLHF. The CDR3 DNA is TGTGCCAGTGAGACAGACTATAATTCACCCCTCCACTTT.

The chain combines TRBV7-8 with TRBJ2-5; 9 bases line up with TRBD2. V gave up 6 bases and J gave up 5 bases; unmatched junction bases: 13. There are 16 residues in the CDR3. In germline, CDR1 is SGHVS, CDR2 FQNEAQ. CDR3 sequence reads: CASRISRLAGMETQYF. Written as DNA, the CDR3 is TGTGCCAGCAGGATCTCGCGGCTAGCGGGGATGGAGACCCAGTACTTC.

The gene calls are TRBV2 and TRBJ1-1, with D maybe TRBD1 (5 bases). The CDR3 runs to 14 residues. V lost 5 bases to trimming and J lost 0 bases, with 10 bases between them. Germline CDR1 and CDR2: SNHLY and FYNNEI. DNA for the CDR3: TGTGCCAGCAGTCAGACAGAGTTGAACACTGAAGCTTTCTTT. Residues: CASSQTELNTEAFF.

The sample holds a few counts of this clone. The CDR3 region has the DNA TGTGCCAGCAGTGATAGGGGGCCTGCTAATGAAAAACTGTTTTTT. It is translated as CASSDRGPANEKLFF. The rearrangement links TRBV6-1 to TRBJ1-4; 7 positions agree with TRBD1. V shed 3 bases and J 3 bases; nucleotides not matched to a gene: 4. Germline loops: CDR1 MNHNS, CDR2 SASEGT. CDR3 length: 15 residues.

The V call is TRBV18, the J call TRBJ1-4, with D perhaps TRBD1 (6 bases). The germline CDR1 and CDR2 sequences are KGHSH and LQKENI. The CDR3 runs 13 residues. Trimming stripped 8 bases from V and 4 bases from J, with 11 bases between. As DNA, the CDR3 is TGTGCCAGCCAGACAGGTGTTAATGAAAAACTGTTTTTT. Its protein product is CASQTGVNEKLFF.

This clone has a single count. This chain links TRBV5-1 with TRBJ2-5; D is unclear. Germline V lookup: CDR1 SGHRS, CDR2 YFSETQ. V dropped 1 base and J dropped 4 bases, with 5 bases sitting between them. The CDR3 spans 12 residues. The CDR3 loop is CASSLTSETQYF. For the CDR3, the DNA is TGCGCCAGCAGCTTGACATCAGAGACCCAGTACTTC. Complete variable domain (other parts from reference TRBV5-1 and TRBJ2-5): KAGVTQTPRYLIKTRGQQVTLSCSPISGHRSVSWYQQTPGQGLQFLFEYFSETQRNKGNFPGRFSGRQFSNSRSEMNVSTLELGDSALYLCASSLTSETQYFGPGTRLLVL.

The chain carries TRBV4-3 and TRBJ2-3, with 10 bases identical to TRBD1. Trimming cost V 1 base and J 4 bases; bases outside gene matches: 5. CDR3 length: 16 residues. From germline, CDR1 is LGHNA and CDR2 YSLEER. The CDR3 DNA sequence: TGCGCCAGCAGCCAAGGCGACAGGGGGCAGGCAGATACGCAGTATTTT. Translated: CASSQGDRGQADTQYF.

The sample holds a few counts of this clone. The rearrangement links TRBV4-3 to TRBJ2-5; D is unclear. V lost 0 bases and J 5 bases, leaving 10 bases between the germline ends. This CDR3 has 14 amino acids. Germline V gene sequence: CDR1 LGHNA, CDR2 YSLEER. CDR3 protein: CASSQEWASETQYF. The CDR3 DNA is TGCGCCAGCAGCCAAGAATGGGCCTCGGAGACCCAGTACTTC.

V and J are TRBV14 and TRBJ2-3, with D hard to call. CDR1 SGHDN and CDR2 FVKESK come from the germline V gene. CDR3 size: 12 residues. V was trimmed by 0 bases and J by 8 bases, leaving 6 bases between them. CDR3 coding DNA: TGTGCCAGCAGCCAAGATAGTGGTACGCAGTATTTT. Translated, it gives CASSQDSGTQYF.

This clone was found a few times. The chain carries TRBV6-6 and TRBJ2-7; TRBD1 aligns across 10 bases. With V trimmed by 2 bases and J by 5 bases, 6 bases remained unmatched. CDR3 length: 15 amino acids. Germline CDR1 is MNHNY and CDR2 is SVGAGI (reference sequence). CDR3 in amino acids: CASSYPGQGVNEQYF. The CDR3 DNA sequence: TGTGCCAGCAGTTACCCTGGACAGGGGGTAAACGAGCAGTACTTC.

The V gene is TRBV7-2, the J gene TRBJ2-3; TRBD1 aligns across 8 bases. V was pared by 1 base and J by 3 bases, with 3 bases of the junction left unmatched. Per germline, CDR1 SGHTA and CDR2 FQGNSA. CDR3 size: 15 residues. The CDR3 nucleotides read TGTGCCAGCAGCTTAGACAGGGGGAGAACAGATACGCAGTATTTT. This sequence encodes CASSLDRGRTDTQYF.

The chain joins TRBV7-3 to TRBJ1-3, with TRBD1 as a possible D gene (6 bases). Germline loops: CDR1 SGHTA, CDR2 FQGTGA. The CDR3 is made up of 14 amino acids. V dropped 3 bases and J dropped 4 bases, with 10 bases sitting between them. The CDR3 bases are TGTGCCAGCAGCTTGGCAGGGGCGGGAAACACCATATATTTT. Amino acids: CASSLAGAGNTIYF.

The CDR3 DNA reads as TGTGCCAGACGGGACAGAACCACAGATACGCAGTATTTT. This translates into CARRDRTTDTQYF. This sequence joins TRBV2 and TRBJ2-3; 7 nucleotides agree with TRBD1. The CDR3 has 13 amino acids. The J segment lost 2 bases and the V segment lost 9 bases, leaving 5 bases of the junction unmatched. Germline-derived CDR1 and CDR2 are SNHLY and FYNNEI.

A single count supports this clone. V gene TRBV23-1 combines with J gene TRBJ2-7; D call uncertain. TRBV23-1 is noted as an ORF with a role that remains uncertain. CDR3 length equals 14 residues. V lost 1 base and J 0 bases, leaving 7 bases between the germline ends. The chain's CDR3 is CASSQCGTSYEQYF. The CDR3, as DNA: TGCGCCAGCAGTCAATGTGGCACCTCCTACGAGCAGTACTTC.